What follows are 12 T cell receptor beta chains derived from one specimen sequenced in a study of blood T cell repertoires in COVID-19. TCRdb's copy holds only in-frame clones and misses some; the assay was immunoSEQ multiplex PCR. Of fewer than 450,000 clones in the sample, roughly 88% were seen once. The specimen was peripheral blood. These TCRs come from a woman between 50 and 59 years old with COVID-19, enrolled during active disease.

A single count supports this clone. The V call is TRBV4-1, the J call TRBJ1-5; 7 nucleotides line up with TRBD1. This CDR3 has 16 residues. Losses at the gene ends were 2 bases for V and 4 bases for J; bases not matched to a gene: 8. Germline assignment: CDR1 MGHRA and CDR2 YSYEKL. CDR3 DNA sequence: TGCGCCAGCAGCCAAACAGGGGTAGGGGGGAATCAGCCCCAGCATTTT. Encoded protein: CASSQTGVGGNQPQHF.

The chain couples TRBV6-1 to TRBJ2-3; D not resolved. The germline V gene encodes CDR1 MNHNS and CDR2 SASEGT. CDR3 length equals 16 residues. Deletions cut 3 bases from V and 0 bases from J, with 13 bases between. CDR3 nucleotides: TGTGCCAGCAGTGACGCGGCGGAAACTAGCACAGATACGCAGTATTTT. This gives the protein CASSDAAETSTDTQYF.

V usage is TRBV7-5 and J usage is TRBJ2-1; TRBD2 was called by the table and not checked on the DNA. TRBV7-5 is listed as a pseudogene. CDR3 length: 11 residues. CDR3 in amino acids: CASGTNNEQFF. The CDR3 DNA reads TGTGCCAGCGGTACGAACAATGAGCAGTTCTTC.

This chain uses TRBV9 with TRBJ1-3; 8 bases line up with TRBD1. CDR3 length: 16 residues. Germline V gene sequence: CDR1 SGDLS, CDR2 YYNGEE. Trimming removed 3 bases from V and 4 bases from J; junction bases left unmatched: 9. DNA of the CDR3: TGTGCCAGCAGCGCAACGACAGGGGTCGAGGGAAACACCATATATTTT. Translation: CASSATTGVEGNTIYF.

As concerns this clone: This sample includes further DNA sequences coding for the same CDR3. The V and J genes are TRBV12-3 or TRBV12-4 and TRBJ1-2; D perhaps matches TRBD1 (5 bases). V lost 6 bases, J lost 5 bases, and 13 bases lay in between. The length of the CDR3 is 13 residues. The CDR3 sequence is CASSPTGVYGYTF. CDR3 DNA: TGTGCCAGCAGCCCAACGGGGGTTTATGGCTACACCTTC.

The count of this clone is one. The chain couples TRBV9 to TRBJ2-7; D is ambiguous. CDR1 and CDR2 from the germline V gene are SGDLS and YYNGEE. With 4 bases removed from V and 3 bases from J, the gap between germline ends came to 14 bases. CDR3 length equals 14 residues. CDR3 protein: CASSPRSTNYEQYF. The DNA of the CDR3 is TGTGCCAGCAGCCCTCGGAGCACAAACTACGAGCAGTACTTC.

This chain joins TRBV19 and TRBJ2-1; 10 bases are a match to TRBD2. The ends lost 1 base at V and 4 bases at J; junction bases unmatched: 4. The germline V gene has CDR1 LNHDA and CDR2 SQIVND (reference sequence). The CDR3 extends over 16 amino acids. In DNA form, the CDR3 reads TGTGCCAGTAGTATAGTTTGGACTAGCGGTTACAATGAGCAGTTCTTC. This translates into CASSIVWTSGYNEQFF.

This sequence joins TRBV6-5 and TRBJ1-1, with D possibly TRBD1 on 6 matching bases. The CDR3 has 15 residues. The ends were cut back, 6 bases at V and 4 bases at J, with 18 bases in the middle. Germline V CDR1 and CDR2: MNHEY, SVGAGI. The DNA for the CDR3 is TGTGCCAGCAGACGTACAGGGACGGTTTTCACTGAAGCTTTCTTT. It specifies CASRRTGTVFTEAFF.

The rearrangement uses TRBV5-4 and TRBJ2-1, with 7 positions matching TRBD1. After removal of 6 bases from V and 6 bases from J, the junction contained 9 bases not matched to a gene. This CDR3 spans 14 amino acids. Germline values: CDR1 SGHNT, CDR2 YYREEE (reference sequence). The CDR3 reads CASTPRDRVNEQFF. CDR3 DNA sequence: TGTGCCAGCACGCCTCGAGACAGGGTCAATGAGCAGTTCTTC.

The chain recombines TRBV19 with TRBJ1-4, with no clear D. The V and J ends lost 6 bases and 6 bases respectively, with 14 bases between them. Germline V gene sequence: CDR1 LNHDA, CDR2 SQIVND (reference sequence). CDR3 length: 14 amino acids. For the CDR3, the DNA is TGTGCCAGTAGCCCATGGGCGGGCTATGAAAAACTGTTTTTT. It translates to CASSPWAGYEKLFF.

The table lists this clone with a count of one. The chain combines TRBV10-1 with TRBJ1-2, with TRBD1 matching over 7 bases. CDR1 WNHNN and CDR2 SYGVQD come from the germline V gene (reference sequence). This CDR3 contains 13 residues. Germline trimming cut 5 bases from V and 3 bases from J; bases unmatched to any gene: 3. CDR3 sequence reads: CASSTGQDYGYTF. The CDR3 bases are TGCGCCAGCAGTACCGGACAGGACTATGGCTACACCTTC.

This clone was counted once. The CDR3 DNA follows: TGTGCCAGCAAACGGGACAGTGACAATGAGCAGTTCTTC. Translated, it gives CASKRDSDNEQFF. The rearrangement joins TRBV2 to TRBJ2-1; 7 nucleotides line up with TRBD1. Germline V lookup: CDR1 SNHLY, CDR2 FYNNEI. Trimming took 7 bases from V and 5 from J; bases not matched to a gene: 5. This CDR3 comprises 13 residues. The full variable domain, completed using reference TRBV2 and TRBJ2-1, is EPEVTQTPSHQVTQMGQEVILRCVPISNHLYFYWYRQILGQKVEFLVSFYNNEISEKSEIFDDQFSVERPDGSNFTLKIRSTKLEDSAMYFCASKRDSDNEQFFGPGTRLTVL.